Listed below are T cell receptor beta chains from one sample, sequenced in a study of cytomegalovirus exposure and HLA in healthy donors. Sequencing was performed with immunoSEQ multiplex PCR; in TCRdb, only in-frame clones are kept and a portion is missing. The sample has 120,000 to 150,000 clones; less than 10% are singletons. The specimen sequenced was PBMCs. The receptors originated from a male donor in good health and CMV-seronegative. The CDR3 runs from the conserved cysteine through the conserved F or W. The D gene is left open where the match is weak. Expanded clones are given a class, and other clones once, few, many or no size at all.

D | J | V | size | CDR3 | DNA
TRBD1 | TRBJ2-2 | TRBV7-9 | NA | CASRGKGQGKNTGELFF | TGTGCCAGCAGGGGAAAGGGACAGGGAAAGAACACCGGGGAGCTGTTTTTT
NA | TRBJ2-5 | TRBV11-2 | few | CASSELRGWETQYF | TGTGCCAGCAGCGAGTTGCGGGGCTGGGAGACCCAGTACTTC
NA | TRBJ1-2 | TRBV4-3 | NA | CASSQGGLSGYTF | TGCGCCAGCAGCCAAGGGGGCCTGAGTGGCTACACCTTC
TRBD2 | TRBJ2-7 | TRBV10-3 | few | CAIAGQGSYEQYF | TGTGCCATAGCGGGGCAAGGCTCCTACGAGCAGTACTTC
NA | TRBJ2-7 | TRBV9 | NA | CASSLTQGDYAYEQYF | TGTGCCAGCAGCCTGACTCAGGGTGATTATGCCTACGAGCAGTACTTC
NA | TRBJ2-7 | TRBV28 | few | CASSPRTVLSYEQYF | TGTGCCAGCAGCCCCAGGACAGTCCTGTCCTACGAGCAGTACTTC
TRBD1 | TRBJ2-7 | TRBV4-1 | few | CASSQDPRTGDYEQYF | TGCGCCAGCAGCCAAGATCCCCGGACAGGGGACTACGAGCAGTACTTC
NA | TRBJ1-2 | TRBV7-3 | NA | CASTDETVSLSAGYTF | TGTGCCAGCACCGATGAGACAGTTAGTCTATCTGCTGGCTACACCTTC
NA | TRBJ1-1 | TRBV6-5 | NA | CASSYSPGGLTEAFF | TGTGCCAGCAGTTACTCTCCTGGGGGCCTTACTGAAGCTTTCTTT
TRBD1 | TRBJ1-2 | TRBV7-6 | NA | CASSGTGNYGYTF | TGTGCCAGCAGCGGGACAGGGAACTATGGCTACACCTTC
TRBD1 | TRBJ2-5 | TRBV6-6 | few | CASRTGVVAETQYF | TGTGCCAGCAGGACAGGGGTCGTTGCGGAGACCCAGTACTTC
NA | TRBJ2-2 | TRBV5-1 | few | CASSVGRGNTGELFF | TGCGCCAGCAGCGTAGGACGGGGGAACACCGGGGAGCTGTTTTTT
NA | TRBJ2-7 | TRBV11-2 | few | CASSFISYEQYF | TGTGCCAGCAGCTTTATCTCCTACGAGCAGTACTTC
NA | TRBJ2-7 | TRBV30 | NA | CAWSGDTLGEQYF | TGTGCCTGGAGTGGGGACACCCTCGGGGAGCAGTACTTC
NA | TRBJ2-3 | TRBV28 | few | CASSLTPHIAAMGTDTQYF | TGTGCCAGCAGTTTAACCCCCCATATAGCGGCTATGGGCACAGATACGCAGTATTTT
NA | TRBJ1-2 | TRBV6-1 | few | CASGFGQGRYGYTF | TGTGCCAGCGGTTTCGGGCAGGGGCGCTATGGCTACACCTTC
NA | TRBJ1-1 | TRBV5-1 | few | CASQYRVGMNTEAFF | TGCGCCAGCCAATACAGGGTGGGCATGAACACTGAAGCTTTCTTT
TRBD2 | TRBJ2-1 | TRBV7-3 | few | CASSPSGGSSYNEQFF | TGTGCCAGCAGTCCTAGCGGGGGGAGCTCCTACAATGAGCAGTTCTTC
NA | TRBJ1-1 | TRBV29-1 | few | CSARVNTEAFF | TGCAGTGCCCGGGTGAACACTGAAGCTTTCTTT
NA | TRBJ1-4 | TRBV6-5 | few | CASSTSAGGNEKLFF | TGTGCCAGCAGTACCTCGGCGGGTGGAAATGAAAAACTGTTTTTT
TRBD1 | TRBJ1-2 | TRBV19 | few | CASSLTGVYYGYTF | TGTGCCAGTAGTCTCACAGGGGTCTACTATGGCTACACCTTC
NA | TRBJ2-3 | TRBV2 | NA | CASSVRGWLGNTQYF | TGTGCCAGCAGTGTGAGGGGGTGGTTGGGTAATACGCAGTATTTT
NA | TRBJ2-7 | TRBV19 | NA | CASSMVWGPYEQYF | TGTGCCAGTAGTATGGTTTGGGGCCCCTACGAGCAGTACTTC
NA | TRBJ1-1 | TRBV7-6 | NA | CASSSQENTEAFF | TGTGCCAGCAGCTCACAGGAGAACACTGAAGCTTTCTTT
TRBD1 | TRBJ2-7 | TRBV7-9 | NA | CASSSRDRVYEQYF | TGTGCCAGCAGCTCCCGGGACAGGGTCTACGAGCAGTACTTC
TRBD2 | TRBJ2-7 | TRBV10-3 | NA | CAISGGSSYEQYF | TGTGCCATCTCGGGAGGGAGCTCCTACGAGCAGTACTTC
TRBD2 | TRBJ2-5 | TRBV4-3 | NA | CASSQLLAGGTGEGTQYF | TGCGCCAGCAGCCAGCTTCTAGCGGGAGGGACGGGGGAAGGGACCCAGTACTTC
TRBD2 | TRBJ2-1 | TRBV9 | NA | CASSVGLAGAYNEQFF | TGTGCCAGCAGCGTCGGACTAGCGGGAGCATACAATGAGCAGTTCTTC
NA | TRBJ2-7 | TRBV29-1 | few | CSVVSGNYEQYF | TGCAGCGTTGTAAGCGGCAATTACGAGCAGTACTTC
TRBD1 | TRBJ2-7 | TRBV7-2 | NA | CASSLEGGRTYEQYF | TGTGCCAGCAGCTTAGAAGGGGGCAGGACCTACGAGCAGTACTTC
TRBD1 | TRBJ2-7 | TRBV7-6 | once | CASSLGGQGTYEQYF | TGTGCCAGCAGCTTAGGGGGACAGGGGACCTACGAGCAGTACTTC
NA | TRBJ1-1 | TRBV29-1 | NA | CSVVRGTEAFF | TGCAGCGTTGTTCGGGGGACTGAAGCTTTCTTT
NA | TRBJ1-4 | TRBV4-3 | few | CASSRLTATNEKLFF | TGCGCCAGCAGCCGACTGACAGCAACTAATGAAAAACTGTTTTTT
NA | TRBJ2-1 | TRBV5-1 | few | CASTTLQGSSYNEQFF | TGCGCCAGCACCACACTTCAGGGAAGCTCCTACAATGAGCAGTTCTTC
TRBD2 | TRBJ2-7 | TRBV4-3 | NA | CASSQDSTSDYEQYF | TGCGCCAGCAGCCAAGATTCGACTAGCGACTACGAGCAGTACTTC
NA | TRBJ2-7 | TRBV27 | few | CASSRSSGVGYFEHEQYF | TGTGCCAGCAGTCGTTCCTCAGGGGTGGGGTATTTCGAGCACGAGCAGTACTTC
TRBD2 | TRBJ2-1 | TRBV4-3 | few | CASSQTPGLAHNEQFF | TGCGCCAGCAGCCAAACCCCGGGACTAGCCCACAATGAGCAGTTCTTC
NA | TRBJ1-4 | TRBV7-9 | few | CASSLGAGQGHREKLFF | TGTGCCAGCAGCTTAGGGGCCGGGCAGGGGCATCGTGAAAAACTGTTTTTT
TRBD2 | TRBJ2-7 | TRBV29-1 | NA | CSVEVASAGGYEQYF | TGCAGCGTTGAAGTAGCGAGTGCGGGAGGCTACGAGCAGTACTTC
NA | TRBJ1-5 | TRBV4-1 | few | CASSQAQGGQPQHF | TGCGCCAGCAGCCAAGCACAGGGCGGCCAGCCCCAGCATTTT
NA | TRBJ1-1 | TRBV19 | NA | CASRVGTEAFF | TGTGCCAGTCGAGTCGGCACTGAAGCTTTCTTT
NA | TRBJ2-6 | TRBV7-3 | NA | CASSLLGGAFSSGANVLTF | TGTGCCAGCAGCTTATTAGGGGGGGCGTTCAGCTCTGGGGCCAACGTCCTGACTTTC
TRBD2 | TRBJ2-7 | TRBV7-3 | few | CASSSGEGSEQYF | TGTGCCAGCAGCTCCGGGGAGGGGTCCGAGCAGTACTTC
TRBD2 | TRBJ2-1 | TRBV28 | once | CASSLRTSGNNEQFF | TGTGCCAGCAGTTTACGGACTAGCGGGAACAATGAGCAGTTCTTC
NA | TRBJ2-7 | TRBV19 | NA | CASSPASRGSNYEQYF | TGTGCCAGTAGTCCAGCGTCAAGGGGTTCTAACTACGAGCAGTACTTC
NA | TRBJ1-5 | TRBV9 | few | CASSAGQHNQPQHF | TGTGCCAGCAGCGCTGGACAGCACAATCAGCCCCAGCATTTT
NA | TRBJ2-5 | TRBV13 | few | CASSFNQGMATETQYF | TGTGCCAGCAGCTTTAATCAGGGGATGGCTACCGAGACCCAGTACTTC
TRBD2 | TRBJ2-7 | TRBV18 | NA | CASSPLSGREVYEQYF | TGTGCCAGCTCACCACTGTCTGGGCGGGAGGTCTACGAGCAGTACTTC
TRBD1 | TRBJ1-2 | TRBV28 | NA | CASSADRGLGYTF | TGTGCCAGCAGCGCGGACAGGGGGCTCGGCTACACCTTC
TRBD2 | TRBJ2-5 | TRBV5-1 | NA | CASSPARTSGTGRETQYF | TGCGCCAGCAGCCCAGCTCGGACTAGCGGTACCGGTCGAGAGACCCAGTACTTC